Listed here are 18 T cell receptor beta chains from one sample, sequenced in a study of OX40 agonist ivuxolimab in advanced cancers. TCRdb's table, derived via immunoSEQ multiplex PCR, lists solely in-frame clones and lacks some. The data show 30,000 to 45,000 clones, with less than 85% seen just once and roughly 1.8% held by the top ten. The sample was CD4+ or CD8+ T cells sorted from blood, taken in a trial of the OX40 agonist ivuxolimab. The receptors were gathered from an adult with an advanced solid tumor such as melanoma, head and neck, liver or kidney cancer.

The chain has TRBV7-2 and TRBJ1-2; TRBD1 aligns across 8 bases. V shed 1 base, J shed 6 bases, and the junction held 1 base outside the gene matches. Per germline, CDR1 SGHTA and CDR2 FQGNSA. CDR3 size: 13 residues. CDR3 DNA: TGTGCCAGCAGCTTAGGGACAGGGCATGGCTACACCTTC. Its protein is CASSLGTGHGYTF.

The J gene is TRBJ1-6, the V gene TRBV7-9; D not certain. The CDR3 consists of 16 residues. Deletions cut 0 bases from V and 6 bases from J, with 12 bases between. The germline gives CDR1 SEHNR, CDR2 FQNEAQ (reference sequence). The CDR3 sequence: CASSLAGSRANSPLHF. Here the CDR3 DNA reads TGTGCCAGCAGCTTAGCGGGGTCGAGGGCTAATTCACCCCTCCACTTT.

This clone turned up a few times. CDR3 in DNA: TGCGCCAGCAGCTTGGGGCACACCGAGAACTATGGCTACACCTTC. Amino acids: CASSLGHTENYGYTF. The chain recombines TRBV5-1 with TRBJ1-2; D call uncertain. The CDR3 totals 15 residues. CDR1 SGHRS and CDR2 YFSETQ come from the germline V gene. V lost 0 bases, J lost 2 bases, and 11 bases lay in between.

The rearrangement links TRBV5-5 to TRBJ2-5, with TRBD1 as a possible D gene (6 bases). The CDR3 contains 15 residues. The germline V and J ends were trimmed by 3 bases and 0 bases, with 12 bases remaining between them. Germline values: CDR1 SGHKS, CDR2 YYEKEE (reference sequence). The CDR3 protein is CASSSFTGNQETQYF. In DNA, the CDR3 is TGTGCCAGCAGCTCATTCACAGGGAACCAAGAGACCCAGTACTTC.

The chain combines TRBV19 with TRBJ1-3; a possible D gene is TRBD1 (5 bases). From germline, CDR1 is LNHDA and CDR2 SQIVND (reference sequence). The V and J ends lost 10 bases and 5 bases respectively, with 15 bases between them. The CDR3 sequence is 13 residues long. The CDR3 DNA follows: TGTGCCACCTCCGCCCGGGGGAGAAACACCATATATTTT. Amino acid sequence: CATSARGRNTIYF.

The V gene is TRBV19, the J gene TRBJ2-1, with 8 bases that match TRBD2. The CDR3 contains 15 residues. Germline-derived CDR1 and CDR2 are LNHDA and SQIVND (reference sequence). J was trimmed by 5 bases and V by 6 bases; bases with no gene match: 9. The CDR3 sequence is CASSQTSGRHNEQFF. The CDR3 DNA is TGTGCCAGTAGCCAAACTAGCGGCAGACACAATGAGCAGTTCTTC.

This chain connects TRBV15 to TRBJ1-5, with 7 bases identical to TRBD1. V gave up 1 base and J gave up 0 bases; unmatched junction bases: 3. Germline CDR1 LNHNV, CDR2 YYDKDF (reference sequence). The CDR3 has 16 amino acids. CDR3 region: CATSRGDRGSNQPQHF. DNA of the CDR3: TGTGCCACCAGCAGAGGGGACAGAGGTAGCAATCAGCCCCAGCATTTT.

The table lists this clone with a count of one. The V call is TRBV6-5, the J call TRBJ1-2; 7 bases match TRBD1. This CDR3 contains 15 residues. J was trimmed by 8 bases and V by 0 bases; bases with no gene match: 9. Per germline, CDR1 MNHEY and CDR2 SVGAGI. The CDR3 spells CASSYSWTGGYGYTF. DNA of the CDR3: TGTGCCAGCAGTTACTCATGGACAGGCGGGTACGGCTACACCTTC.

This CDR3 is CASSEDSLVYGYTF. The CDR3 region has the DNA TGCGCCAGCAGTGAGGACAGTTTGGTATATGGCTACACCTTC. This rearrangement joins TRBV10-2 to TRBJ1-2; weak D call: TRBD1 (5 bases). The ends were cut back, 2 bases at V and 5 bases at J, with 12 bases in the middle. The CDR3 has 14 residues. Germline V gene lookup returns CDR1 WSHSY and CDR2 SAAADI.

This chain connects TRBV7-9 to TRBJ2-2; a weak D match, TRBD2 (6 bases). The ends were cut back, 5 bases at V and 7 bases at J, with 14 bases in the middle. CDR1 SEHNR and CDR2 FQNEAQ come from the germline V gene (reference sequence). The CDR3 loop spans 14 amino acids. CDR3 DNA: TGTGCCAGCAGCCCACGCGGGGCGGGCGGGGAGCTGTTTTTT. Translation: CASSPRGAGGELFF.

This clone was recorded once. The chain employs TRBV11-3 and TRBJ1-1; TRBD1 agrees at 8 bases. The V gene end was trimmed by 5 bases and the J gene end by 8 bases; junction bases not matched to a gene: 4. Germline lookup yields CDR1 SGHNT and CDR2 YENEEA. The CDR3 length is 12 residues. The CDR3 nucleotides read TGTGCCAGCAGCCCCCGGACAGGGGAAGCTTTCTTT. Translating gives CASSPRTGEAFF.

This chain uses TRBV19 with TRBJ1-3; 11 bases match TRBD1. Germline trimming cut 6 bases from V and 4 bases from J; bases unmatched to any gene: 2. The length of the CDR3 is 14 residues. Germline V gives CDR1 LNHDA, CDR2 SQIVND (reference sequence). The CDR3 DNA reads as TGTGCCAGTAGCGGACAGGGGGCAGGAAACACCATATATTTT. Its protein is CASSGQGAGNTIYF.

CDR3 nucleotides: TGTGCCAGCAGTTACACAAAACAAGGCCTCTATGGCTACACCTTC. Protein sequence: CASSYTKQGLYGYTF. The J gene is TRBJ1-2, the V gene TRBV6-5; unclear D gene. This CDR3 comprises 15 residues. The ends were cut back, 2 bases at V and 4 bases at J, with 14 bases in the middle. From germline, CDR1 is MNHEY and CDR2 SVGAGI.

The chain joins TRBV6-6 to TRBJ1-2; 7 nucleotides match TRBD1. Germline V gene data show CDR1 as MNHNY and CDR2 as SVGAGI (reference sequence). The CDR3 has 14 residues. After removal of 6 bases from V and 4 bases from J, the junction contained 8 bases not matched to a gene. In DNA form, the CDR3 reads TGTGCCAGCAGCGGGACAGCTCAGAGCTATGGCTACACCTTC. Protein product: CASSGTAQSYGYTF.

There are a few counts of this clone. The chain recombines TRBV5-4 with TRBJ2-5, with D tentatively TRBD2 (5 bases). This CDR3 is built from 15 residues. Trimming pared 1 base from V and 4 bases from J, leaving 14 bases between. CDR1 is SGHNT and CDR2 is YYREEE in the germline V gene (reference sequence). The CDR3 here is CASSLSSISAETQYF. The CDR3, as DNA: TGTGCCAGCAGCTTGTCCTCTATTAGCGCAGAGACCCAGTACTTC.

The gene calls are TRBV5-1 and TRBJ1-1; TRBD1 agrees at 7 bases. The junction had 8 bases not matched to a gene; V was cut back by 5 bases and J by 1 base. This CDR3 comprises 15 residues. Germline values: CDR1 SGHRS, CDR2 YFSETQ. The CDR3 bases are TGCGCCAGCAGAGAGACAGGGAGGGGGAACACTGAAGCTTTCTTT. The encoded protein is CASRETGRGNTEAFF.

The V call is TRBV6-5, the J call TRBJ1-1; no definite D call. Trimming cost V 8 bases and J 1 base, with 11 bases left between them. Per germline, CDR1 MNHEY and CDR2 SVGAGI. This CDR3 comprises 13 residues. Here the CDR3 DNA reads TGTGCCAGCGCCTGGGCAGCGAACACTGAAGCTTTCTTT. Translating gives CASAWAANTEAFF.

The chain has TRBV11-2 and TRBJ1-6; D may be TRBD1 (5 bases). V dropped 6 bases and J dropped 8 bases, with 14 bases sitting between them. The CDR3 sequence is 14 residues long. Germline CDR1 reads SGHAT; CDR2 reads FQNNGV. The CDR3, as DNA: TGTGCCAGCAGTCGTATAGGGGTGGATTCACCCCTCCACTTT. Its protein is CASSRIGVDSPLHF.